Following are 10 T cell receptor beta chains from one sample sequenced in a study of T cell clonality in common variable immunodeficiency. Libraries were prepared by immunoSEQ multiplex PCR; TCRdb keeps only in-frame clonotypes and omits some of them. The profile covers about 55,000 clones, none occurring a single time. Sequencing was performed on peripheral blood mononuclear cells. The receptors come from a person aged 18-69 years in good health.

As for this clone: Read data end 3 residues before the CDR3 end; the end is taken from the germline J gene. The gene calls are TRBV18 and TRBJ2-7; 7 bases are shared with TRBD2. The J segment lost 0 bases and the V segment lost 3 bases, leaving 8 bases of the junction unmatched. The CDR3 length is 16 residues. Germline V CDR1 and CDR2: KGHSH, LQKENI. CDR3 region: CASSPLGSGTSYEQYF. The sequenced part of the CDR3 DNA is TGTGCCAGCTCACCGCTGGGAAGCGGGACCTCCTACGAG.

In this sample, this clone turned up a few times. A read error may be the cause here, since a much bigger clone is one base away. The read ends 3 residues early relative to the CDR3; the germline J gene fills the gap. The chain couples TRBV20-1 to TRBJ2-5, with TRBD2 as a possible D gene (7 bases). Germline CDR1 is DFQATT and CDR2 is SNEGSKA (reference sequence). The CDR3 spans 16 residues. The covered CDR3 bases are TGCAGTGCTAGAGTGGGGGGGGCTAGCTCGAGAGATACC. Protein product: CSARVGGASSRDT. In full, the CDR3 reads CSARVGGASSRDTQYF.

This clone was seen a few times. The read ends 3 residues shy of where the CDR3 ends; the end is completed using the germline J gene. The gene calls are TRBV19 and TRBJ1-1; 7 nucleotides line up with TRBD1. The ends lost 6 bases at V and 4 bases at J; junction bases unmatched: 17. The CDR3 spans 17 residues. Germline values: CDR1 LNHDA, CDR2 SQIVND (reference sequence). The part of the CDR3 DNA that was read is TGTGCCAGTAGAAATGACACAGGGGCCGTTGAGGGCACTGAA. Translating it yields CASRNDTGAVEGTE. The entire CDR3 reads CASRNDTGAVEGTEAFF.

This clone was observed at least ten times. Read sequence stops 3 residues before the CDR3 end, and the germline J gene provides the missing end. The rearrangement links TRBV19 to TRBJ1-4; 7 bases agree with TRBD1. Germline V CDR1 and CDR2: LNHDA, SQIVND (reference sequence). V was pared by 3 bases and J by 1 base, with 2 bases of the junction left unmatched. This CDR3 has 15 residues. CDR3 bases read: TGTGCCAGTAGTATGGGACAGATAACTAATGAAAAA. Protein sequence: CASSMGQITNEK. The whole CDR3 reads CASSMGQITNEKLFF.

A note on this clone: From the germline J gene comes the end of the CDR3, since the read stops 3 residues before it. This chain links TRBV5-1 with TRBJ2-5; TRBD2 matches 8 bases. This CDR3 spans 14 amino acids. Germline loops: CDR1 SGHRS, CDR2 YFSETQ. The V and J ends lost 4 bases and 5 bases, in that order; junction bases with no gene match: 7. The DNA read from the CDR3 is TGCGCCAGCAGCCCACCGGGACTAGGGGAGACC. The encoded protein is CASSPPGLGET. The CDR3 in full is CASSPPGLGETQYF. Full variable domain (remainder filled in from reference TRBV5-1 and TRBJ2-5): KAGVTQTPRYLIKTRGQQVTLSCSPISGHRSVSWYQQTPGQGLQFLFEYFSETQRNKGNFPGRFSGRQFSNSRSEMNVSTLELGDSALYLCASSPPGLGETQYFGPGTRLLVL.

This clone was seen ten or more times. The CDR3 extends 3 residues past the end of the read, so its final part is completed from the germline J gene. The J gene is TRBJ1-6, the V gene TRBV19, with D perhaps matching TRBD1 (6 bases). This CDR3 is 13 amino acids long. Germline V lookup: CDR1 LNHDA, CDR2 SQIVND (reference sequence). Trimming took off 7 bases at V and 7 bases at J, with 11 bases between the two ends. The CDR3 DNA, read in part, is TGTGCCAGTAACAACAGGGCGAATTCACCC. It codes for CASNNRANSP. The complete CDR3 reads CASNNRANSPLHF.

There are many counts of this clone. Read data end 3 residues before the CDR3 end; the end is taken from the germline J gene. The V call is TRBV12-3 or TRBV12-4, the J call TRBJ2-2; D is perhaps TRBD1 or TRBD2 (5 bases each). CDR3 length: 14 residues. V lost 4 bases to trimming and J lost 5 bases, with 11 bases between them. The DNA read from the CDR3 is TGTGCCAGCAGTTCCGAGGGGCGGACCGGGGAG. Amino acid sequence: CASSSEGRTGE. The whole CDR3 sequence reads CASSSEGRTGELFF.

This clone came up many times. The DNA ends 3 residues before the CDR3 does, and the rest of the CDR3 is filled in from the germline J gene. This sequence joins TRBV10-1 and TRBJ1-2; 10 bases fit TRBD1. The CDR3 length is 16 residues. V dropped 5 bases and J dropped 2; count of bases not matched to a gene: 8. Per the germline V gene, CDR1 is WNHNN and CDR2 is SYGVQD (reference sequence). This CDR3 reads CASSPGQGLGNYGYTF. Incomplete CDR3 DNA: TGCGCCAGCAGTCCGGGACAGGGGTTAGGGAACTATGGC.

This clone was seen repeatedly, ten times or more. The CDR3 end lies 3 residues beyond the end of the read and is filled in from the germline J gene. The chain carries TRBV7-2 and TRBJ2-7; 11 bases fit TRBD2. Germline loops: CDR1 SGHTA, CDR2 FQGNSA. V was clipped by 4 bases and J by 4 bases; unmatched bases: 6. This CDR3 is built from 15 residues. CDR3 bases read: TGTGCCAGCAGCTCGACGGGACTAGCGGTTTACGAG. Translation gives CASSSTGLAVYE. The complete CDR3 reads CASSSTGLAVYEQYF.

This clone was found many times. The CDR3 DNA, read in part, is TGTGCCAGCAGCTTTTCGGCAGGGATGAATTCACCC. Translation: CASSFSAGMNSP. The entire CDR3 reads CASSFSAGMNSPLHF. J is TRBJ1-6 and V is TRBV7-9; D possibly corresponds to TRBD1 (5 bases). The read ends 3 residues before the CDR3 terminus; that terminus is restored from the germline J gene. The CDR3 has 15 residues. Germline V CDR1 and CDR2: SEHNR, FQNEAQ (reference sequence). With 3 bases removed from V and 7 bases from J, the gap between germline ends came to 13 bases.